This T cell receptor (beta chain) derives from a study of blood T cell repertoires in COVID-19. Study background: Whether acute or convalescent, the COVID-19 samples came from the United States, Italy and Spain. From T cells, B-cell-depleted T cells, or PBMCs came the material, which was cDNA or gDNA.

Germline CDR1 is LNHDA and CDR2 is SQIVND (reference sequence). V dropped 4 bases and J dropped 6; count of bases not matched to a gene: 7. This CDR3 region has 15 residues. Methods used by the authors: Researchers report that nucleated cell counts were estimated from reference gene primer amplification. Sequencing was performed with immunoSEQ multiplex PCR; in TCRdb, only in-frame clones are kept and a portion is missing. V and J calls and clone size are as listed in that table; D and trimming were resolved from the DNA. The table lists over 20,000 clones, roughly nine tenths of them singletons. The clonotype was recovered from a man between 65 and 85 years old with acute or convalescent COVID-19. The J gene is TRBJ1-5, the V gene TRBV19; 9 bases fit TRBD1. Sample: peripheral blood. Here the CDR3 reads CASSTRDRVGQPQHF. The CDR3 nucleotides read TGTGCCAGTAGTACCCGGGACAGGGTCGGTCAGCCCCAGCATTTT.